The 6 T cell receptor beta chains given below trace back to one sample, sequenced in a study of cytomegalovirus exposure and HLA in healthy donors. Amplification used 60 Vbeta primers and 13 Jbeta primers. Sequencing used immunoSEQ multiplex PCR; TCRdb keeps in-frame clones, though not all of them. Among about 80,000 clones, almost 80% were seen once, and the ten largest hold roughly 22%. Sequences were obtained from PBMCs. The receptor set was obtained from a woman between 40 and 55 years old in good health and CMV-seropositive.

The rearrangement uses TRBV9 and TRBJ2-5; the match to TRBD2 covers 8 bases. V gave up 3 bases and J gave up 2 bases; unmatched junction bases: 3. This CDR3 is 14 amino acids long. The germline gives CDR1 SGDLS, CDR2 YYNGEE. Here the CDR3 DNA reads TGTGCCAGCAGCGAACTAGCGGCTCAAGAGACCCAGTACTTC. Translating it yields CASSELAAQETQYF.

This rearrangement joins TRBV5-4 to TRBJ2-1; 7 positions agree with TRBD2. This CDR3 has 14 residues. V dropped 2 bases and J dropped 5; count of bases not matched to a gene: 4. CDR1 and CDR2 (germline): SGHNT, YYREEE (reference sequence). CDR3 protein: CASSLAGRDNEQFF. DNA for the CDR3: TGTGCCAGCAGCTTAGCGGGAAGAGACAATGAGCAGTTCTTC.

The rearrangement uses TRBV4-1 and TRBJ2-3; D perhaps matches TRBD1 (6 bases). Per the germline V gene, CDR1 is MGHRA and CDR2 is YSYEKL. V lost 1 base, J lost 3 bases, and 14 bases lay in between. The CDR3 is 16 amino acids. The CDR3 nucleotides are TGCGCCAGCAGCCAAGCAGGGGCGGGCACAACAGATACGCAGTATTTT. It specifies CASSQAGAGTTDTQYF.

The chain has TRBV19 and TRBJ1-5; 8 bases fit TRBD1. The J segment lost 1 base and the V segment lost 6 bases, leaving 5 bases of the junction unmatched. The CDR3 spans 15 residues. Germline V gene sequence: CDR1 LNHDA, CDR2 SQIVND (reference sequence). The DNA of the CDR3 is TGTGCCAGTAGGCTCGGGACAGGAAGCAATCAGCCCCAGCATTTT. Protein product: CASRLGTGSNQPQHF.

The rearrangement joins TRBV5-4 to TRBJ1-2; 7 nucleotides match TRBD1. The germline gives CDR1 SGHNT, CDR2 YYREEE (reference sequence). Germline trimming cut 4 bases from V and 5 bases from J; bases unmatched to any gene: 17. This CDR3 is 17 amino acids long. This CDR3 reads CASSRNSGLGGEYGYTF. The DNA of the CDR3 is TGTGCCAGCAGCCGGAACTCGGGATTAGGGGGCGAGTATGGCTACACCTTC.

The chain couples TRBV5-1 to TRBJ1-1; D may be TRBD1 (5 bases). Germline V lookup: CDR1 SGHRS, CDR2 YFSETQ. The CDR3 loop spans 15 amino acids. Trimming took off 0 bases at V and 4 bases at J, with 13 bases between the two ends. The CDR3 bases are TGCGCCAGCAGCTTGGCCCCCCAGGGAGGCACTGAAGCTTTCTTT. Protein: CASSLAPQGGTEAFF. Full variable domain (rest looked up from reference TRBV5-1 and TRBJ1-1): KAGVTQTPRYLIKTRGQQVTLSCSPISGHRSVSWYQQTPGQGLQFLFEYFSETQRNKGNFPGRFSGRQFSNSRSEMNVSTLELGDSALYLCASSLAPQGGTEAFFGQGTRLTVV.